Sequencing of this T cell receptor beta chain was carried out in a study of T cell repertoires in cytomegalovirus infection. Overall study context: In public TCR beta signatures, there were indications of both CMV infection and matching HLA type.

Whole-study findings and limits: The study found HLA-C-restricted CMV-specific TCR beta clonotypes dominating the ex vivo response. The study identified carriers of CMV plus the relevant HLA from cumulative public TCR beta family frequency.

MiXCR, run by TCRdb on the reads, gives a single entry per CDR3 protein. There are some 440,000 distinct CDR3 sequences in the sample; under 40% occur only once, and roughly an eighth lies in the top ten. The CDR3 totals 15 residues. The germline V gene encodes CDR1 SGHTA and CDR2 FQGTGA. V was clipped by 1 base and J by 0 bases, with 8 bases between them. This clonotype appeared many times. Its cognate antigen is unknown. The source of this sequence is a human donor in good health (CMV status not recorded). Some clones in this sample may be carry-over from other donors' samples. This chain links TRBV7-3 with TRBJ2-3; D may be TRBD1 or TRBD2 (6 bases each). The sequencing input was PBMCs. CDR3 DNA sequence: TGTGCCAGCAGCTTAAGGAGGGGGAGCACAGATACGCAGTATTTT. This codes for CASSLRRGSTDTQYF.